This T cell receptor (beta chain) was recorded in a study of CD8 T cells in Susac syndrome. Random hexamers were used to reverse transcribe roughly 0.5 to 1 ug of RNA. Amplification of TCR beta CDR3 used immunoSEQ multiplex PCR across 54 Vbeta and 13 Jbeta. One entry per CDR3 protein results from TCRdb running MiXCR on the immunoSEQ multiplex PCR reads. The table has tens of thousands of distinct CDR3 sequences, 90% to 95% seen once. The CDR3 sequence is 14 residues long. V lost 7 bases and J lost 2, with 13 bases in between. The germline CDR1 and CDR2 sequences are MNHEY and SVGEGT. The TCR sequence derives from a human donor in good health. The V gene is TRBV6-2 or TRBV6-3, the J gene TRBJ2-3; D call uncertain. Sequenced material: CD8+ T cells from PBMCs. CDR3 in DNA: TGTGCCAGCACCTATAGGCTTCTCACAGATACGCAGTATTTT. Translated: CASTYRLLTDTQYF.